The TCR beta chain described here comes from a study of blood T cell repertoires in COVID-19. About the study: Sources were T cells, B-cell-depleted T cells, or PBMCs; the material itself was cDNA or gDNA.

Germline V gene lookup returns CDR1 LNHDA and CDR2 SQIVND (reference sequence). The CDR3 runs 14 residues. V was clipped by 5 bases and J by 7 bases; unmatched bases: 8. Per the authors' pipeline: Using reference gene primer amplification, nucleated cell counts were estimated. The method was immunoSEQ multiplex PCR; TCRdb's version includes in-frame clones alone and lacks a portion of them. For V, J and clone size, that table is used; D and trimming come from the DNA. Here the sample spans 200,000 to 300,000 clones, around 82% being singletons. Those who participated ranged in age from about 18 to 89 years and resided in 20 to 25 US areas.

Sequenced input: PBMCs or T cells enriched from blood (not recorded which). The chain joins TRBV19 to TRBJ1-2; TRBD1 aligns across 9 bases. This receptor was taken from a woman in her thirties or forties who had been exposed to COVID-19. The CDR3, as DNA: TGTGCCAGTAGTCTTCAAACAGGGGGCGGTGGCTACACCTTC. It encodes CASSLQTGGGGYTF.